The clone carrying this TCR beta chain came up many times. The antigen is unknown. From the 5' RACE reads, TCRdb called clonotypes with MiXCR, one entry per CDR3 protein. The sample yields around 50,000 distinct CDR3 sequences, 12% seen once. Looked up from germline, CDR1 is SEHNR and CDR2 is FQNEAQ (reference sequence). This CDR3 comprises 15 residues. Trimming took 4 bases from V and 8 from J; bases not matched to a gene: 9. The sample belongs to a study of T-cell memory formation after mild COVID-19. Findings and caveats of the study: Whether day 37 second-wave clones are SARS-CoV-2-specific was not confirmed.

The genes are TRBV7-9 and TRBJ1-4; 8 bases map to TRBD1. This TCR came from a man aged 18 to 30 who had mild COVID-19 (a few samples of this study predate the infection). Cell type and time point are not known. Source material: PBMCs or a T cell subset sorted from them (not recorded which). This CDR3 reads CASSSRTGRTEKLFF. The CDR3 DNA follows: TGTGCCAGCAGCTCCCGGACAGGGCGAACAGAAAAACTGTTTTTT.